The rows below give T cell receptor beta chains drawn from one sample of a study of T cell responses to AZD1222 COVID-19 vaccine. Libraries were prepared by immunoSEQ multiplex PCR; TCRdb keeps only in-frame clonotypes and omits some of them. The sample has under 200,000 clones, around 94% seen once. Sequenced here: peripheral blood, sampled on day 0 of AZD1222 vaccination. These receptors were taken from an adult in good health. Each CDR3 is given with its conserved first and last residue.

>TRBV19|TRBJ2-7|15
CASSRSTGGSYEQYF
>TRBV27|TRBJ1-6|14
CASWQGHPNSPLHF
>TRBV7-6|TRBJ1-4|14
CASSNNQVEEKLFF
>TRBV11-2|TRBJ1-3|17
CASSLAGVQGSGNTIYF
>TRBV5-1|TRBJ1-2|14
CASSLEVGGGGYTF
>TRBV18|TRBJ2-7|15
CASSPLGVGTYEQYF
>TRBV20-1|TRBJ1-2|11
CSAYDSYGYTF
>TRBV7-9|TRBJ2-1|15
CASSYSGRADNEQFF
>TRBV9|TRBJ2-3|13
CASSAGGADTQYF
>TRBV7-9|TRBJ1-1|15
CASSLGTPMNTEAFF
>TRBV7-3|TRBJ1-1|13
CASSLSGYTEAFF
>TRBV20-1|TRBJ1-1|10
CSARWPEAFF
>TRBV5-8|TRBJ2-5|12
CASSFYQETQYF
>TRBV5-1|TRBJ2-7|12
CASGMTSYEQYF
>TRBV2|TRBJ2-1|12
CASSEGPPRQFF
>TRBV30|TRBJ1-5|13
CAWSAYSNQPQHF
>TRBV30|TRBJ2-7|15
CAWTPLARSYDEQYF
>TRBV9|TRBJ1-1|14
CASSPNRGDTEAFF
>TRBV6-5|TRBJ1-2|12
CASTGANYGYTF
>TRBV28|TRBJ2-5|13
CASTQGVQETQYF
>TRBV28|TRBJ1-5|11
CASSFGQPQHF
>TRBV29-1|TRBJ2-5|14
CSAQSGPGRETQYF
>TRBV19|TRBJ1-6|17
CASSINLPDRYTSPLHF
>TRBV5-1|TRBJ1-4|14
CASSFEGTNEKLFF
>TRBV30|TRBJ1-3|16
CAWTLLGGLSGNTIYF
>TRBV3-1/TRBV3-2|TRBJ2-2|16
CASSLSDRGEAGELFF
>TRBV9|TRBJ2-3|14
CASSVGSGSDTQYF
>TRBV30|TRBJ2-1|13
CAWSSLVLLEQFF